These 5 T cell receptor beta chains were sequenced from one sample in a study of T cell responses to AZD1222 COVID-19 vaccine. The table came from immunoSEQ multiplex PCR; TCRdb's copy has only in-frame clones and leaves some out. The sample contains about 150,000 clones, around nine tenths of which appear only once. The sample was peripheral blood, taken on day 0 of AZD1222 vaccination. The receptors stem from an adult in good health.

The V call is TRBV28, the J call TRBJ2-3; no definite D call. The CDR3 is made up of 15 amino acids. With 4 bases removed from V and 1 base from J, the gap between germline ends came to 12 bases. Germline-derived CDR1 and CDR2 are MDHEN and SYDVKM. CDR3 region: CASSSPGRGTDTQYF. The CDR3 nucleotides read TGTGCCAGCAGTTCCCCCGGACGGGGCACAGATACGCAGTATTTT. Filled out from reference TRBV28 and TRBJ2-3, the complete variable domain reads DVKVTQSSRYLVKRTGEKVFLECVQDMDHENMFWYRQDPGLGLRLIYFSYDVKMKEKGDIPEGYSVSREKKERFSLILESASTNQTSMYLCASSSPGRGTDTQYFGPGTRLTVL.

The rearrangement joins TRBV27 to TRBJ2-5, with 7 bases matching TRBD2. Germline V gene lookup returns CDR1 MNHEY and CDR2 SMNVEV (reference sequence). The CDR3 covers 13 residues. Losses at the gene ends were 3 bases for V and 4 bases for J; bases not matched to a gene: 2. CDR3 DNA sequence: TGTGCCAGCAGTTTTTGGGGGGGAGAGACCCAGTACTTC. This translates into CASSFWGGETQYF.

This chain links TRBV5-4 with TRBJ2-7; 11 bases are a match to TRBD2. V gave up 4 bases and J gave up 2 bases; unmatched junction bases: 5. CDR1 is SGHNT, CDR2 YYREEE, per germline (reference sequence). There are 15 residues in the CDR3. In DNA form, the CDR3 reads TGTGCCAGCAGCGGGGGGACTAGCGGTCCCTACGAGCAGTACTTC. Protein sequence: CASSGGTSGPYEQYF.

CDR3 DNA: TGTGCCGACCCGCCCGGGACATTTTCTAACTATGGCTACACCTTC. Residues: CADPPGTFSNYGYTF. The chain employs TRBV6-5 and TRBJ1-2; tentative D call: TRBD1 (6 bases). Trimming took off 11 bases at V and 0 bases at J, with 19 bases between the two ends. Germline CDR1 reads MNHEY; CDR2 reads SVGAGI. This CDR3 spans 15 amino acids.

The rearrangement links TRBV28 to TRBJ1-6, with D maybe TRBD1 (6 bases). Germline V lookup: CDR1 MDHEN, CDR2 SYDVKM. This CDR3 spans 15 amino acids. V lost 5 bases to trimming and J lost 4 bases, with 12 bases between them. As DNA, the CDR3 is TGTGCCAGCAGTGCCCCGGACAGATATAATTCACCCCTCCACTTT. The encoded protein is CASSAPDRYNSPLHF.